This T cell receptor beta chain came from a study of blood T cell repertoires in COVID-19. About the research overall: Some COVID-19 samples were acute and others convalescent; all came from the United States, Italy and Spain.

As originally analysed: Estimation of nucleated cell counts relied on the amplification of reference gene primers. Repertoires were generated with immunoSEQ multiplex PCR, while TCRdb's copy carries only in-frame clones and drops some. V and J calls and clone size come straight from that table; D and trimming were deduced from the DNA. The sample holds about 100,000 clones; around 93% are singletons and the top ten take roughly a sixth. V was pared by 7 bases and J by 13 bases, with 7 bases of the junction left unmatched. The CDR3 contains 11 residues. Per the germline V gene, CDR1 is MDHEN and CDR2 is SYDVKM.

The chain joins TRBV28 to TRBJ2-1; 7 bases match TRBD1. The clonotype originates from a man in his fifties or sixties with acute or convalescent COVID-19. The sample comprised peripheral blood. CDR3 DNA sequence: TGTGCCAGCACCTATGGGACAGATCAGTTCTTC. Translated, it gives CASTYGTDQFF.